The next 11 T cell receptor beta chains were all read from a single sample in a study of blood T cell repertoires in COVID-19. The method was immunoSEQ multiplex PCR; TCRdb's version includes in-frame clones alone and lacks a portion of them. The sample consists of under 130,000 clones, 70% to 90% of them appearing once. Sequenced: peripheral blood. The receptor source for this set is a man in his fifties or sixties in a cohort sampled during active COVID-19.

V usage is TRBV7-8 and J usage is TRBJ1-6, with D possibly being TRBD1 (6 bases). Germline CDR1 and CDR2: SGHVS and FQNEAQ. CDR3 length equals 16 residues. V shed 1 base and J shed 10 bases, with 17 bases lying between them. CDR3 in DNA: TGTGCCAGCAGCTTAGAAAGGGGCAGGGGACGATCACCCCTCCACTTT. It yields the protein CASSLERGRGRSPLHF.

The V gene is TRBV6-5, the J gene TRBJ1-2, with 7 bases aligning to TRBD1. Germline V gene data show CDR1 as MNHEY and CDR2 as SVGAGI. The CDR3 length is 15 residues. V gave up 7 bases and J gave up 5 bases; unmatched junction bases: 13. The CDR3 DNA sequence: TGTGCCAGCACGTCCCAGACAGGGTTGAGGTATGGCTACACCTTC. It yields the protein CASTSQTGLRYGYTF.

The chain is built from TRBV5-6 and TRBJ2-5; 7 bases line up with TRBD1. The V gene end was trimmed by 7 bases and the J gene end by 4 bases; junction bases not matched to a gene: 7. This CDR3 has 13 amino acids. Germline V gene sequence: CDR1 SGHDT, CDR2 YYEEEE. Written as DNA, the CDR3 is TGTGCCAGCGCACACAGGGGAATAGAGACCCAGTACTTC. This gives the protein CASAHRGIETQYF.

The rearrangement uses TRBV2 and TRBJ2-1, with D possibly matching TRBD2 (6 bases). Germline CDR1 is SNHLY and CDR2 is FYNNEI. The CDR3 length is 15 residues. Trimming removed 7 bases from V and 7 bases from J, with 20 bases in between. The CDR3 here is CASMYSTSSSNEQFF. The CDR3 DNA reads TGTGCCAGCATGTATTCAACTAGCAGTTCAAATGAGCAGTTCTTC.

The chain couples TRBV5-4 to TRBJ2-7, with 11 bases lining up with TRBD2. With 1 base clipped from V and 7 bases from J, the junction kept 7 bases outside the gene matches. The CDR3 has 15 amino acids. CDR1 and CDR2 (germline): SGHNT, YYREEE (reference sequence). This CDR3 is CASSLFGSGGDEQYF. The CDR3 DNA sequence: TGTGCCAGCAGCTTGTTTGGTAGCGGGGGGGATGAGCAGTACTTC.

This clone was seen only a few times. The chain has TRBV2 and TRBJ1-6; TRBD1 might be the D (6 bases). Germline-derived CDR1 and CDR2 are SNHLY and FYNNEI. V dropped 6 bases and J dropped 12 bases, with 15 bases sitting between them. The CDR3 contains 13 residues. CDR3 in DNA: TGTGCCAGCAGGGAGATGACAGGAGAACCCCTCCACTTT. Translated, it gives CASREMTGEPLHF. Full variable domain (remainder filled in from reference TRBV2 and TRBJ1-6): EPEVTQTPSHQVTQMGQEVILRCVPISNHLYFYWYRQILGQKVEFLVSFYNNEISEKSEIFDDQFSVERPDGSNFTLKIRSTKLEDSAMYFCASREMTGEPLHFGNGTRLTVT.

This chain uses TRBV5-5 with TRBJ1-6; D gene unclear. Per germline, CDR1 SGHKS and CDR2 YYEKEE (reference sequence). This CDR3 has 17 residues. The V end was cut by 4 bases, the J end by 7 bases, with 21 bases between. DNA for the CDR3: TGTGCCAGCAGCCTCCAACCGCGGGGAAATAGGAATTCACCCCTCCACTTT. It is translated as CASSLQPRGNRNSPLHF.

As regards this clone: A read error may produce the germline difference seen at one junction end. V gene TRBV5-1 combines with J gene TRBJ1-1; weak D call: TRBD1 (6 bases). The CDR3 sequence is 12 residues long. Germline lookup yields CDR1 SGHRS and CDR2 YFSETQ. The CDR3 coding sequence is TGCGCCAGCAGCTTGGGTGCGGGAGAGGGGGAGTTT. Protein product: CASSLGAGEGEF.

The V call is TRBV5-8, the J call TRBJ1-4; D is uncertain. The CDR3 runs 15 residues. Trimming removed 1 base at V and 4 bases at J, with 11 bases between. Germline CDR1 is SGHTS and CDR2 is YDEGEE. The CDR3: CASSLSGRSNEKLFF. The CDR3 coding sequence is TGTGCCAGCAGCTTGTCAGGCCGCAGTAATGAAAAACTGTTTTTT.

The chain recombines TRBV19 with TRBJ2-3; D is possibly TRBD1 (5 bases). V shed 3 bases and J shed 2 bases, with 9 bases lying between them. This CDR3 has 14 residues. Per germline, CDR1 LNHDA and CDR2 SQIVND (reference sequence). CDR3 sequence (DNA): TGTGCCAGTAGTATGCAGGGTATCACAGATACGCAGTATTTT. The encoded protein is CASSMQGITDTQYF.

This sequence joins TRBV5-4 and TRBJ2-3, with 14 nucleotides matching TRBD2. Germline values: CDR1 SGHNT, CDR2 YYREEE (reference sequence). V trimming: 4 bases; J trimming: 1 base; junction bases outside the gene matches: 8. The CDR3 spans 18 residues. The chain's CDR3 is CASSRGGLAGEGTDTQYF. The CDR3 region has the DNA TGTGCCAGCAGCCGCGGGGGACTAGCGGGGGAAGGCACAGATACGCAGTATTTT.